A selection of T cell receptor beta chains follows, all from one sample in a study of blood T cell repertoires in COVID-19. Some clones are missing from TCRdb's copy, which holds only in-frame ones; the method was immunoSEQ multiplex PCR. The sample shows roughly 42,000 clones, around 90% of them seen only once. The sample consisted of peripheral blood. The receptors originated from a man in his fifties with COVID-19, enrolled during active disease. Both conserved end residues are part of each CDR3. Each record gives: clone size, V gene, D gene, J gene, CDR3 protein, CDR3 DNA. The D gene is left open where the match is weak. Clone size appears in some rows only: once, few, many, or a class for an expanded clone.

size: NA
V: TRBV4-1
D: TRBD2
J: TRBJ2-1
CDR3: CASRLAGDTYNEQFF
DNA: TGCGCCAGCCGACTAGCGGGAGACACCTACAATGAGCAGTTCTTC

size: NA
V: TRBV6-2/TRBV6-3
D: NA
J: TRBJ2-5
CDR3: CASSYFRGRETQYF
DNA: TGTGCCAGCAGTTACTTTCGGGGGAGGGAGACCCAGTACTTC

size: NA
V: TRBV2
D: TRBD2
J: TRBJ2-2
CDR3: CASRPTSGRGTGELFF
DNA: TGTGCCAGCAGGCCCACTAGCGGGAGAGGGACCGGGGAGCTGTTTTTT

size: NA
V: TRBV19
D: TRBD2
J: TRBJ2-7
CDR3: CASSNGGDSRQYF
DNA: TGTGCCAGTAGTAATGGGGGGGACTCAAGGCAGTACTTC

size: NA
V: TRBV5-5
D: NA
J: TRBJ1-1
CDR3: CASSWDSGLTEAFF
DNA: TGTGCCAGCAGCTGGGACTCAGGGCTCACTGAAGCTTTCTTT

size: NA
V: TRBV29-1
D: TRBD1
J: TRBJ2-7
CDR3: CSVSAGTGADEQYF
DNA: TGCAGCGTTTCGGCCGGGACAGGGGCGGACGAGCAGTACTTC

size: NA
V: TRBV27
D: NA
J: TRBJ2-5
CDR3: CASSFRDLQETQYF
DNA: TGTGCCAGCAGTTTCCGGGATCTACAAGAGACCCAGTACTTC

size: NA
V: TRBV11-2
D: TRBD2
J: TRBJ2-1
CDR3: CASSLGRTRWANEQFF
DNA: TGTGCCAGCAGCTTAGGAAGGACTAGGTGGGCCAATGAGCAGTTCTTC

size: NA
V: TRBV27
D: TRBD2
J: TRBJ2-3
CDR3: CASSLLGGSGTDTQYF
DNA: TGTGCCAGCAGTCTTCTCGGGGGTAGCGGGACAGATACGCAGTATTTT

size: NA
V: TRBV10-1
D: TRBD1
J: TRBJ2-7
CDR3: CASRVQGKSGEQYF
DNA: TGCGCCAGCAGGGTACAGGGGAAGTCTGGCGAGCAGTACTTC

size: NA
V: TRBV7-2
D: NA
J: TRBJ2-7
CDR3: CASSYQGVSYEQYF
DNA: TGTGCCAGCAGCTACCAAGGGGTCTCCTACGAGCAGTACTTC

size: NA
V: TRBV19
D: TRBD1
J: TRBJ2-5
CDR3: CASSSRQGGQETQYF
DNA: TGTGCCAGTAGTTCCCGACAGGGCGGGCAAGAGACCCAGTACTTC

size: NA
V: TRBV5-1
D: TRBD2
J: TRBJ2-1
CDR3: CASSLASGRTNEQFF
DNA: TGCGCCAGCAGCTTGGCCAGCGGGAGGACAAATGAGCAGTTCTTC

size: NA
V: TRBV4-1
D: NA
J: TRBJ1-2
CDR3: CASSQEEGSYGYTF
DNA: TGCGCCAGCAGCCAAGAGGAGGGTTCCTATGGCTACACCTTC

size: once
V: TRBV7-2
D: NA
J: TRBJ1-1
CDR3: CASSLMGGTEAFF
DNA: TGTGCCAGCAGCTTGATGGGGGGCACTGAAGCTTTCTTT

size: NA
V: TRBV6-5
D: NA
J: TRBJ2-1
CDR3: CASSLGDKAFF
DNA: TGTGCCAGCAGCCTGGGAGATAAGGCGTTCTTC

size: NA
V: TRBV7-6
D: TRBD2
J: TRBJ2-7
CDR3: CASGDYTEQYF
DNA: TGTGCCAGCGGGGACTACACCGAGCAGTACTTC

size: NA
V: TRBV11-2
D: TRBD1
J: TRBJ2-5
CDR3: CASSGRWDRGATQEGTQYF
DNA: TGTGCCAGCAGCGGTCGATGGGACAGGGGAGCCACCCAAGAGGGGACCCAGTACTTC

size: NA
V: TRBV29-1
D: NA
J: TRBJ1-1
CDR3: CSVAGTLMNTEAFF
DNA: TGCAGCGTGGCCGGGACACTCATGAACACTGAAGCTTTCTTT

size: few
V: TRBV5-1
D: TRBD1
J: TRBJ1-4
CDR3: CASSSRPGQGPNEKLFF
DNA: TGCGCCAGCAGCTCTAGACCGGGACAGGGCCCAAATGAAAAACTGTTTTTT

size: NA
V: TRBV11-2
D: TRBD1
J: TRBJ1-6
CDR3: CASSSGQGSSYNSPLHF
DNA: TGTGCCAGCAGCTCCGGACAGGGGAGCTCCTATAATTCACCCCTCCACTTT

size: NA
V: TRBV11-2
D: NA
J: TRBJ2-2
CDR3: CASSFTGRAGELFF
DNA: TGTGCCAGCAGCTTTACAGGAAGGGCCGGGGAGCTGTTTTTT

size: NA
V: TRBV19
D: NA
J: TRBJ1-6
CDR3: CASSITYSNSPLHF
DNA: TGTGCCAGTAGTATCACGTACTCAAATTCACCCCTCCACTTT

size: NA
V: TRBV7-3
D: TRBD1
J: TRBJ2-7
CDR3: CASSLQGARHEQYF
DNA: TGTGCCAGCAGCTTACAGGGGGCGCGGCACGAGCAGTACTTC

size: once
V: TRBV28
D: NA
J: TRBJ2-3
CDR3: CASSPRRSRPIADTQYF
DNA: TGTGCCAGCAGTCCCCGACGCTCACGTCCAATAGCCGATACGCAGTATTTT

size: NA
V: TRBV2
D: NA
J: TRBJ2-1
CDR3: CASSEGPYNEQFF
DNA: TGTGCCAGCAGTGAAGGGCCTTACAATGAGCAGTTCTTC

size: NA
V: TRBV29-1
D: TRBD2
J: TRBJ2-1
CDR3: CSATTSGEKTTYNEQFF
DNA: TGCAGCGCTACGACTAGCGGCGAGAAGACAACCTACAATGAGCAGTTCTTC

size: NA
V: TRBV6-1
D: NA
J: TRBJ1-1
CDR3: CASSEAYSEAFF
DNA: TGTGCCAGCAGTGAAGCATACAGTGAAGCTTTCTTT

size: NA
V: TRBV4-2
D: NA
J: TRBJ2-2
CDR3: CASSQVMGPGTGELFF
DNA: TGTGCCAGCAGCCAAGTAATGGGGCCGGGCACCGGGGAGCTGTTTTTT

size: NA
V: TRBV4-1
D: NA
J: TRBJ2-7
CDR3: CASSPSGQTRYEQYF
DNA: TGCGCCAGCAGCCCTTCGGGACAAACTAGATACGAGCAGTACTTC

size: NA
V: TRBV6-5
D: NA
J: TRBJ2-5
CDR3: CASRMKRQETQYF
DNA: TGTGCCAGCCGTATGAAGCGGCAAGAGACCCAGTACTTC

size: NA
V: TRBV18
D: TRBD2
J: TRBJ2-1
CDR3: CASSPRSGTSGRGSYNEQFF
DNA: TGTGCCAGCTCACCACGCTCCGGGACTAGCGGGAGAGGCTCCTACAATGAGCAGTTCTTC

size: few
V: TRBV5-4
D: TRBD1
J: TRBJ1-6
CDR3: CASSIDRGSNSPLHF
DNA: TGTGCCAGCAGCATCGACAGGGGTTCGAATTCACCCCTCCACTTT

size: once
V: TRBV7-8
D: TRBD1
J: TRBJ1-2
CDR3: CASSLRQGPGYGYTF
DNA: TGTGCCAGCAGCCTCAGACAGGGGCCTGGCTATGGCTACACCTTC

size: once
V: TRBV11-2
D: TRBD2
J: TRBJ2-7
CDR3: CASSLSLRAGEREQYF
DNA: TGTGCCAGCAGCTTAAGTTTACGGGCGGGAGAGCGCGAGCAGTACTTC

size: NA
V: TRBV21-1
D: NA
J: TRBJ2-7
CDR3: CASSKAGQGHTYEQYF
DNA: TGTGCCAGCAGCAAAGCGGGACAGGGGCATACCTACGAGCAGTACTTC

size: NA
V: TRBV19
D: TRBD1
J: TRBJ1-5
CDR3: CASSTQGRQPQHF
DNA: TGTGCCAGTAGTACACAGGGGCGGCAGCCCCAGCATTTT

size: NA
V: TRBV13
D: TRBD2
J: TRBJ2-5
CDR3: CASSSVALAVQETQYF
DNA: TGTGCCAGCAGCTCGGTGGCACTAGCGGTACAAGAGACCCAGTACTTC

size: NA
V: TRBV5-4
D: NA
J: TRBJ2-7
CDR3: CASRLTGSYEQYF
DNA: TGTGCCAGCAGGTTGACAGGCTCCTACGAGCAGTACTTC

size: NA
V: TRBV5-1
D: NA
J: TRBJ2-2
CDR3: CASSFSGNTGELFF
DNA: TGCGCCAGCAGCTTTAGCGGGAACACCGGGGAGCTGTTTTTT

size: NA
V: TRBV25-1
D: TRBD2
J: TRBJ2-7
CDR3: CASSDGGRAYYEQYF
DNA: TGTGCCAGCAGTGACGGCGGGAGGGCCTACTACGAGCAGTACTTC

size: NA
V: TRBV19
D: NA
J: TRBJ2-3
CDR3: CASRNAGGQYF
DNA: TGTGCCAGTCGAAACGCCGGTGGGCAGTATTTT